The rows below give T cell receptor beta chains drawn from one sample of a study of cytomegalovirus exposure and HLA in healthy donors. Data came from immunoSEQ multiplex PCR; TCRdb stores just in-frame clones and leaves some out. The sample includes approximately 85,000 clones, around three quarters of them seen just once. Sequencing was performed on PBMCs. The receptors originated from a man aged 25 to 40 in good health and CMV-seronegative. Both conserved end residues are part of each CDR3. The D gene is left open where the match is weak. The listing skips clone size in some rows; elsewhere it reads once, few, many or a size class.

clone_size j_call v_call d_call cdr3_nt cdr3_aa
once TRBJ2-2 TRBV20-1 - TGCAGTGCCCTGTACTTCGGGGAGCTGTTTTTT CSALYFGELFF
- TRBJ2-5 TRBV4-3 TRBD1 TGCGCCAGCAGCCAAGTGGTGGGGACAGGGGGCAGAGAGACCCAGTACTTC CASSQVVGTGGRETQYF
- TRBJ1-2 TRBV6-4 TRBD1 TGTGCCAGCTCGTCGGAGGCGGGACAGGGGGTCGGCTACACCTTC CASSSEAGQGVGYTF
- TRBJ1-1 TRBV5-6 - TGTGCCAGCAGCTTGGGAGTCACCAACACTGAAGCTTTCTTT CASSLGVTNTEAFF
few TRBJ2-5 TRBV27 - TGTGCCAGCAGTTTTTATCCTGAGGCAGAGACCCAGTACTTC CASSFYPEAETQYF
- TRBJ2-7 TRBV2 - TGTGCCAGCGAAACCGGGGTTTCCCACGAGCAGTACTTC CASETGVSHEQYF
- TRBJ2-1 TRBV19 - TGTGCCAGTAGTATTACTGTAGCGAGGAGCTCCTACAATGAGCAGTTCTTC CASSITVARSSYNEQFF
few TRBJ2-7 TRBV9 TRBD1 TGTGCCAGCAGCGACGGACAGGGGGCCGCCTACGAGCAGTACTTC CASSDGQGAAYEQYF
- TRBJ1-2 TRBV10-3 - TGTGCCATCAGTGAAGGCGGGACGGACATCTATGGCTACACCTTC CAISEGGTDIYGYTF
- TRBJ2-7 TRBV27 - TGTGCCAGCAGTTTCCAGGGTCGACAGTACTACGAGCAGTACTTC CASSFQGRQYYEQYF
- TRBJ2-3 TRBV6-1 TRBD2 TGTGCCAGCAGTGAAGGACTAGCGTCAGATACGCAGTATTTT CASSEGLASDTQYF
- TRBJ1-5 TRBV25-1 - TGTGCCAGCAGTTGGGGCGTCGGTCAGCCCCAGCATTTT CASSWGVGQPQHF
few TRBJ1-1 TRBV30 TRBD1 TGTGCCGAAAGACAGGGCTTCGACAAGCTTGTCTTT CAERQGFDKLVF
- TRBJ2-1 TRBV6-5 TRBD1 TGTGCCAGCAGCACGACAGGGTCCTACAATGAGCAGTTCTTC CASSTTGSYNEQFF
once TRBJ1-2 TRBV5-1 TRBD1 TGCGCCAGCAGCGTGATGGGACAGGGGCTTGGCTACACCTTC CASSVMGQGLGYTF
- TRBJ2-3 TRBV6-6 - TGTGCCAGCAGTTCCGCAGGGGCAGATACGCAGTATTTT CASSSAGADTQYF
- TRBJ1-1 TRBV27 - TGTGCCAGCGTTACCTCCGACAGAGAAGCTTTCTTT CASVTSDREAFF
- TRBJ2-2 TRBV30 - TGTGCCTGGAGTGTAAGCGGAACCGGGGAGCTGTTTTTT CAWSVSGTGELFF
- TRBJ2-5 TRBV7-9 - TGTGCCAGCAGCTCTCAGGCGCAAGAGACCCAGTACTTC CASSSQAQETQYF
- TRBJ2-4 TRBV21-1 - TGTGCCAGCAGCCCCCAGGGGAACTGGCTAGCGGGAGCCAAAAACATTCAGTACTTC CASSPQGNWLAGAKNIQYF
few TRBJ2-7 TRBV5-1 - TGCGCCAGCAGCTTGGGGCAGGTCTACGAGCAGTACTTC CASSLGQVYEQYF
- TRBJ2-5 TRBV2 - TGTGCCACCGAAGTTGGGGCAGCACAAGAGACCCAGTACTTC CATEVGAAQETQYF
- TRBJ1-6 TRBV5-1 - TGCGCCAGCAGCTTGGGTGCGGTCTGGAATTCACCCCTCCACTTT CASSLGAVWNSPLHF
- TRBJ1-5 TRBV4-3 TRBD1 TGCGCCAGCAGCCAAGCTTTAGGCAGCGCAGGGGGCTTACTGGCTCAGCCCCAGCATTTT CASSQALGSAGGLLAQPQHF
- TRBJ2-1 TRBV19 TRBD1 TGTGCCAGTAGGAAAACGGGACAGGGGGCCAATGAGCAGTTCTTC CASRKTGQGANEQFF
- TRBJ2-4 TRBV30 - TGTGCCTGGACTGTACCCAGAATAGCCAAAAACATTCAGTACTTC CAWTVPRIAKNIQYF
once TRBJ2-5 TRBV25-1 - TGTGCCAGCAGTGGTAACAGGGACACCTTGAAAGAGACCCAGTACTTC CASSGNRDTLKETQYF
- TRBJ2-3 TRBV6-5 - TGTGCCAGCAGTGTCCTCGGGAGCGGCACAGATACGCAGTATTTT CASSVLGSGTDTQYF
- TRBJ2-1 TRBV5-5 TRBD2 TGTGCCAGCAGCGCTATAGGCGCGGGGGGCTCCTACAATGAGCAGTTCTTC CASSAIGAGGSYNEQFF
- TRBJ2-3 TRBV7-2 - TGTGCCAGCAGCTTTATCACTATCGCTACGCAGTATTTT CASSFITIATQYF
once TRBJ1-5 TRBV7-2 - TGTGCCAGCAGCTCCGGGGAGGGGCTTAGTCAGCCCCAGCATTTT CASSSGEGLSQPQHF